Sequencing of this TCR beta chain was carried out in a study of blood T cell repertoires in COVID-19. Study background: Some COVID-19 samples were acute and others convalescent; all came from the United States, Italy and Spain.

Source study methods: Reference gene primer amplification yielded estimated nucleated cell counts. Assay used: immunoSEQ multiplex PCR; TCRdb lists only in-frame clones, some missing. That table supplies the V and J calls and clone size; D and trimming were determined from the DNA. The sample has 200,000 to 250,000 clones; around 92% are singletons. V was clipped by 1 base and J by 0 bases, with 4 bases between them. The V gene's germline CDR1 is SGHVS and CDR2 FQNEAQ. The CDR3 has 15 amino acids. The sample was peripheral blood. The receptor was derived from a man aged 25-45 years with acute or convalescent COVID-19. This chain links TRBV7-8 with TRBJ2-6; no clear D gene. CDR3 in amino acids: CASSLVNSGANVLTF. The CDR3 nucleotides are TGTGCCAGCAGCTTAGTCAACTCTGGGGCCAACGTCCTGACTTTC.